This TCR beta chain originates from a study of shared clonotypes between healthy human individuals. In the study overall: Donors consisted of two women and three men between 18 and 49.

Study-wide points: Donor clonotype sharing was expected to depend on sequencing depth. Even with large depth, rarefaction showed that sorted-subset sequencing was incomplete.

With regard to this clone: Its antigen is not identified.

The DNA input per sorted-subset replicate PCR was about 180 ng, corresponding to some 30,000 T cell genomes. The method was immunoSEQ multiplex PCR; TCRdb's version includes in-frame clones alone and lacks a portion of them. The sample includes around 990,000 clones, approximately 80% of them seen just once. The CDR3 length is 18 residues. Trimming removed 4 bases at V and 5 bases at J, with 24 bases between. Germline V gene data show CDR1 as SGHTA and CDR2 as FQGNSA. What was sequenced was memory CD4+ T cells from PBMCs. Subset given: CD45RA-negative fraction. The chain joins TRBV7-2 to TRBJ2-1; the D call may be TRBD1 or TRBD2 (6 bases each). This sequence was found in a man aged 18-30 years in good health. Some clones in this sample may be carry-over from other donors' samples. CDR3 bases: TGTGCCAGCAGCTCCGGGGGCTCGGCGACATTACCGGACAATGAGCAGTTCTTC. It codes for CASSSGGSATLPDNEQFF.